This TCR beta chain was sequenced in a study of blood T cells in healthy people across ages. This CDR3 region has 15 residues. With V trimmed by 1 base and J by 11 bases, 16 bases remained unmatched. CDR1 and CDR2 from the germline V gene are GTSNPN and SVGIG (reference sequence). PCR was performed a second time for about 6 to 12 cycles using a sample-barcoded 5' primer and a J-beta primer mix. In TCRdb, the 5' RACE reads were re-called with MiXCR into one record per CDR3 protein. The table includes about 680,000 distinct CDR3 sequences, around 45% detected once. The TCR originated in a woman aged 55 to 70 in good health. The chain carries TRBV30 and TRBJ2-5; 7 nucleotides align to TRBD1. The sequenced material came from blood. DNA of the CDR3: TGTGCCTGGAGTGAAGGGGGCTGGGAAGGAGATGAGCAGTACTTC. Translated: CAWSEGGWEGDEQYF.